This T cell receptor beta chain was captured in a study of metastatic and nonmetastatic thyroid tumors. Overall study: For malignant and benign thyroid patients, tumor or nodule tissue and blood were the sources whose repertoires were compared.

The CDR3 contains 17 residues. The ends lost 0 bases at V and 6 bases at J; junction bases unmatched: 7. Germline CDR1 and CDR2: SGHAT and FQNNGV. A note on this clone: Its antigen is not known.

TCRdb re-called clones via MiXCR from the PCR reads. Seen here are about 28,000 clones, 16% observed once, and the top ten hold approximately 4%. Findings of the study overall: Significantly higher TCR beta diversity was reportedly seen in malignant thyroid tumors than benign nodules, in blood and tumor.

Thyroid surgery had not been preceded by any treatment in any patient. The V and J genes are TRBV11-2 and TRBJ2-1; 11 nucleotides agree with TRBD1. Sequenced material: blood. The clonotype was recovered from a female donor with papillary thyroid cancer or a benign thyroid nodule (not recorded which). Some clones in this sample may be carry-over from other donors' samples. In DNA form, the CDR3 reads TGTGCCAGCAGCTTAGAGGGACAGGGGGATTTGTTCAATGAGCAGTTCTTC. It is translated as CASSLEGQGDLFNEQFF.